This T cell receptor beta chain came from a study of T cells after yellow fever vaccination. General study results and limits: The presence of abundant clonotypes contaminating from the bulk population was possible in FACS-sorted repertoires. In post-booster samples, most primary-vaccination clones reappeared (96% CD4, approximately 91% CD8).

For this clonotype: The antigen is not known.

One entry per CDR3 protein, called by TCRdb with MiXCR from the 5' RACE reads. Found here are nearly 350,000 distinct CDR3 sequences, 8.1% of them singletons; the top ten hold roughly 15%. The receptor's source is a man between 18 and 29 years old who received the YFV17D yellow fever vaccine. Specimen: PBMCs, collected about 49 days after the first yellow fever vaccination.

The CDR3 spells CASSYLDRGNTEAFF. DNA for the CDR3: TGTGCCAGCAGTTACCTGGACAGAGGGAACACTGAAGCTTTCTTT. The chain recombines TRBV6-5 with TRBJ1-1; maybe TRBD1 (6 bases). The V end was cut by 2 bases, the J end by 1 base, with 11 bases between. CDR3 length equals 15 residues. In germline, CDR1 is MNHEY, CDR2 SVGAGI.